Here is one TCR beta chain with its context. No antigen is known for it. The entry originates in a study of immune evolution from preneoplasia to lung adenocarcinoma. Each case's diagnosis was confirmed by two pathologists on H&E. Repertoires were generated with immunoSEQ multiplex PCR, while TCRdb's copy carries only in-frame clones and drops some. This sample has over 6,500 clones, with under 85% found just once. Germline V lookup: CDR1 ENHRY, CDR2 SYGVKD. The ends lost 2 bases at V and 3 bases at J; junction bases unmatched: 2. The CDR3 consists of 15 residues. Broader study findings: Later-stage lesions appeared to have more T cells, more diversity, less clonality.

The chain links TRBV10-3 to TRBJ1-2; 11 nucleotides agree with TRBD1. This clonotype originated in a person of 80 years or more with lung adenocarcinoma. Sequenced input: FFPE minimally invasive lung adenocarcinoma tissue. As DNA, the CDR3 is TGTGCCATCAGTGAGGGACAGGGGGCTTACTATGGCTACACCTTC. Translating gives CAISEGQGAYYGYTF.